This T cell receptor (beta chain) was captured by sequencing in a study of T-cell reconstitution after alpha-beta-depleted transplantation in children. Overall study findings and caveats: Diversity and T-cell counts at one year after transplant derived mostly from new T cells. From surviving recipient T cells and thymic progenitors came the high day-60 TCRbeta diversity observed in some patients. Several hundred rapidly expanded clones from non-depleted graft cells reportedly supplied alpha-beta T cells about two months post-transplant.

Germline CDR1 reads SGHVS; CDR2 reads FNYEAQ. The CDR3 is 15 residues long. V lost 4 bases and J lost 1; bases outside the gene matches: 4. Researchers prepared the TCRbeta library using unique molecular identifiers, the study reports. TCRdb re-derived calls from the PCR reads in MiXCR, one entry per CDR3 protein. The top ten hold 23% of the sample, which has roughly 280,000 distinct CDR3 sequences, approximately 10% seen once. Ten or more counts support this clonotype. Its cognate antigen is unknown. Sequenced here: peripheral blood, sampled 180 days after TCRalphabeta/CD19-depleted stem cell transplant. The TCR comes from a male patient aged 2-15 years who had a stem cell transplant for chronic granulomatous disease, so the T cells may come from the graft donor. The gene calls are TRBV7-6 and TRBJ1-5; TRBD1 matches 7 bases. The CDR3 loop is CASSWAGGSNQPQHF. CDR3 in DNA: TGTGCCAGCAGCTGGGCAGGGGGAAGCAATCAGCCCCAGCATTTT.